The present TCR beta chain was sequenced within a study of blood T cell repertoires in COVID-19. Study background: Whether acute or convalescent, the COVID-19 samples came from the United States, Italy and Spain. PBMCs, B-cell-depleted T cells, or T cells provided the cDNA or gDNA that made up the material.

Authors' analysis steps: Amplifying reference gene primers gave estimates of nucleated cell counts. Some clones are missing from TCRdb's copy, which holds only in-frame ones; the method was immunoSEQ multiplex PCR. D and trimming were read from the DNA, whereas the V and J calls and clone size are those reported in that table. The data show around 160,000 clones, around nine tenths seen once. The CDR3 totals 13 residues. Germline V lookup: CDR1 SGHTA, CDR2 FQGNSA. The ends were cut back, 7 bases at V and 3 bases at J, with 13 bases in the middle. About this clone itself: In the same sample, other DNA sequences code for this CDR3.

The genes are TRBV7-2 and TRBJ2-7, with D tentatively TRBD1 (6 bases). The TCR sequence derives from a woman between 65 and 79 years old with COVID-19, enrolled during active disease. Sample: peripheral blood. The CDR3: CASNRLQGYEQYF. The CDR3, as DNA: TGTGCCAGCAATCGATTACAGGGCTACGAGCAGTACTTC.